This is a list of T cell receptor beta chains from one sample in a study of OX40 agonist ivuxolimab in advanced cancers. TCRdb's copy holds only in-frame clones and misses some; the assay was immunoSEQ multiplex PCR. The sample has about 110,000 clones, around 93% seen once. Sequencing was performed on CD4+ or CD8+ T cells sorted from blood, taken in a trial of the OX40 agonist ivuxolimab. The receptors were sampled from an adult with an advanced solid tumor such as melanoma, head and neck, liver or kidney cancer. Each CDR3 is given with its conserved first and last residue. The order of the fields is V gene, CDR3 length, clone size, D gene, J gene, CDR3 DNA, CDR3 protein. The D gene is left open where the match is weak. Part of the rows lack a size; the others show once, few, many or a class for expanded clones.

TRBV7-7	15	.	TRBD1	TRBJ2-5	TGTGCTAGCAGTTTCGGACAGGGGGCATGGGAGACCCAGTACTTC	CASSFGQGAWETQYF
TRBV25-1	15	.	.	TRBJ1-4	TGTGCCAGCAGTGAATTATGGGGGGGTAATGAAAAACTGTTTTTT	CASSELWGGNEKLFF
TRBV29-1	11	.	.	TRBJ2-5	TGCAGCGGAAGAGAGAAAGAGACCCAGTACTTC	CSGREKETQYF
TRBV6-5	13	.	TRBD2	TRBJ2-1	TGTGCCAGCAGTTCGCGGGGGTACAATGAGCAGTTCTTC	CASSSRGYNEQFF
TRBV2	14	.	.	TRBJ1-6	TGTGCCAGCAGGAATCTTTTATATAATTCACCCCTCCACTTT	CASRNLLYNSPLHF
TRBV7-6	15	.	TRBD1	TRBJ1-2	TGTGCCAGCAGCTTACGGGACAGGGGGACCTATGGCTACACCTTC	CASSLRDRGTYGYTF
TRBV5-1	15	.	.	TRBJ1-1	TGCGCCAGCAGCTTGGATCCAGGGACGAACACTGAAGCTTTCTTT	CASSLDPGTNTEAFF
TRBV9	14	.	TRBD2	TRBJ2-2	TGTGCCAGCAGCGTAAGCGGGAGGGCCGGGGAGCTGTTTTTT	CASSVSGRAGELFF
TRBV7-3	13	.	.	TRBJ1-1	TGTGCCAGCAGCTTAATGGGCCCCACTGAAGCTTTCTTT	CASSLMGPTEAFF
TRBV5-4	13	.	.	TRBJ2-5	TGTGCCAGCAGCTTGAAGGGTTCAGAGACCCAGTACTTC	CASSLKGSETQYF
TRBV6-5	13	.	.	TRBJ1-5	TGTGCCAGCTCCCTCGAGTGGAACCAGCCCCAGCATTTT	CASSLEWNQPQHF
TRBV30	14	.	.	TRBJ1-5	TGTGCCTGGACTCAAGGGGGTAGCAATCAGCCCCAGCATTTT	CAWTQGGSNQPQHF
TRBV2	14	.	.	TRBJ1-1	TGTGCCAGCAGAGAGGGGGGCGCCTACACTGAAGCTTTCTTT	CASREGGAYTEAFF
TRBV30	13	.	.	TRBJ2-3	TGTGCCTGCTCAACAGGGAACACAGATACGCAGTATTTT	CACSTGNTDTQYF
TRBV5-1	15	.	TRBD1	TRBJ2-5	TGCGCCAGCAGCTTAGACGGGACAGGCCAAGAGACCCAGTACTTC	CASSLDGTGQETQYF
TRBV4-1	18	.	TRBD2	TRBJ2-5	TGCGCCAGCAGCCAAAGAAGCGGGAGCTCTGAGGTGGGAGAGACCCAGTACTTC	CASSQRSGSSEVGETQYF
TRBV30	11	.	TRBD1	TRBJ1-1	TGTGCCTGGTGGGGACAGCTGGAAGCTTTCTTT	CAWWGQLEAFF
TRBV5-1	14	.	TRBD1	TRBJ2-5	TGCGCCAGCAGCTCGGGACAGCTCCAAGAGACCCAGTACTTC	CASSSGQLQETQYF
TRBV2	14	.	TRBD2	TRBJ2-7	TGTGCCAGCAGTGCGGGACTAGCGACCTACGAGCAGTACTTC	CASSAGLATYEQYF
TRBV5-1	15	.	TRBD1	TRBJ2-7	TGCGCCAGCAGCCCCGGGACAGGGGTCACCTACGAGCAGTACTTC	CASSPGTGVTYEQYF
TRBV6-5	13	.	.	TRBJ1-5	TGTGCCAGCGGGCAGGGTAGGACCCAGCCCCAGCATTTT	CASGQGRTQPQHF
TRBV6-5	15	.	TRBD2	TRBJ2-3	TGTGCCAGCAGTTACGGCGGGGGGGACACAGATACGCAGTATTTT	CASSYGGGDTDTQYF
TRBV5-4	15	.	TRBD2	TRBJ2-7	TGTGCCAGCAGCTCCACTAGCGGGTGGGACCACGAGCAGTACTTC	CASSSTSGWDHEQYF
TRBV6-5	15	.	TRBD1	TRBJ1-2	TGTGCCAGCGTGCTACCGGGACAGGGCCCTTTTGGCTACACCTTC	CASVLPGQGPFGYTF
TRBV6-1	13	.	.	TRBJ1-2	TGTGCCAGCAGTGAAGATCTGGGGAATGGCTACACCTTC	CASSEDLGNGYTF
TRBV5-4	13	.	.	TRBJ2-5	TGTGCCAGCAGCAGGGACTTTCAAGAGACCCAGTACTTC	CASSRDFQETQYF
TRBV7-7	13	.	.	TRBJ2-3	TGTGCTAGCAGTTTGGACGAATTAGATACGCAGTATTTT	CASSLDELDTQYF
TRBV19	18	.	.	TRBJ1-6	TGTGCCAGTAGTATGGGTCCCAGCCGACGCTCCTATAATTCACCCCTCCACTTT	CASSMGPSRRSYNSPLHF
TRBV6-1	14	once	TRBD1	TRBJ2-7	TGTGCCAGCAGTTCAACGACAGGGGGCTACGAGCAGTACTTC	CASSSTTGGYEQYF
TRBV5-6	15	.	.	TRBJ2-3	TGTGCCAGCATCCCGGGGGTAGGGGATGCAGATACGCAGTATTTT	CASIPGVGDADTQYF
TRBV6-1	12	.	.	TRBJ2-7	TGTGCCAGCAGTGAAGGTTCCTACAGTAGGTACTTC	CASSEGSYSRYF
TRBV5-8	14	.	TRBD2	TRBJ2-1	TGTGCCAGCAGCCTGGATCCGGGACTAGCGGGACAGTTCTTC	CASSLDPGLAGQFF
TRBV5-6	15	.	TRBD1	TRBJ2-5	TGTGCCAGCAGCTTGGCCGGACAGGGTGGGGAGACCCAGTACTTC	CASSLAGQGGETQYF
TRBV2	14	.	.	TRBJ1-1	TGTGCCAGCAGTCAGGCAGAAAGGGACACTGAAGCTTTCTTT	CASSQAERDTEAFF
TRBV6-5	13	.	.	TRBJ2-7	TGTGCCAGCAGTTACCCTGGGAAGGGAGAGCAGTACTTC	CASSYPGKGEQYF
TRBV16	17	once	.	TRBJ2-3	TGTGCCAGCAGCCAATCCGGGGGACACCCTAGCACAGATACGCAGTATTTT	CASSQSGGHPSTDTQYF
TRBV11-2	13	.	TRBD1	TRBJ1-2	TGTGCCAGCAGCCTCCAGGGGGACTATGGCTACACCTTC	CASSLQGDYGYTF
TRBV6-5	14	.	.	TRBJ2-7	TGTGCCAGCAGCCAAACAGGGACTTCATACGAGCAGTACTTC	CASSQTGTSYEQYF
TRBV18	16	once	TRBD1	TRBJ2-5	TGTGCCAGCTCAACTCTACAGGGGGCCTTGGAAGAGACCCAGTACTTC	CASSTLQGALEETQYF
TRBV6-6	15	.	.	TRBJ1-5	TGTGCCAGCACCCAACGTCCGGGATCGAGTCAGCCCCAGCATTTT	CASTQRPGSSQPQHF
TRBV27	13	.	.	TRBJ2-7	TGTGCCAGCAGTTTAAAGGCCCAGCACGAGCAGTACTTC	CASSLKAQHEQYF
TRBV20-1	10	few	.	TRBJ1-1	TGCAGTGCTAGGAGGGCTGAAGCTTTCTTT	CSARRAEAFF
TRBV2	13	.	.	TRBJ1-1	TGTGCCAGCAGTGCTGCAGGGAACACTGAAGCTTTCTTT	CASSAAGNTEAFF
TRBV7-3	16	.	TRBD2	TRBJ2-1	TGTGCCAGCAGCTTAAGGCGGACTAGCGGGAACAATGAGCAGTTCTTC	CASSLRRTSGNNEQFF
TRBV11-2	16	.	TRBD1	TRBJ1-3	TGTGCCAGCAGCACGCGGGGAGGGACAGTTGGAAACACCATATATTTT	CASSTRGGTVGNTIYF
TRBV5-4	14	.	.	TRBJ1-2	TGTGCCGCCCAGTGGGGAGGCCCTAACTATGGCTACACCTTC	CAAQWGGPNYGYTF
TRBV30	16	.	.	TRBJ2-2	TGTGCCTGGAGTGTACGCGGTGGCTACGGAGCCGGGGAGCTGTTTTTT	CAWSVRGGYGAGELFF
TRBV6-6	15	.	.	TRBJ1-5	TGTGCCAGCAGCCAAACACGCGGTCGGGATCAGCCCCAGCATTTT	CASSQTRGRDQPQHF
TRBV19	13	.	.	TRBJ1-1	TGTGCCAGTAGTATAGACAGGGATGATGAAGCTTTCTTT	CASSIDRDDEAFF
TRBV5-1	12	.	.	TRBJ1-2	TGCGCCAGCAGCCTTCAGGGGTTTGGCTACACCTTC	CASSLQGFGYTF
TRBV6-5	13	.	TRBD2	TRBJ2-5	TGTGCCAGCAGGGGACTAGCCCTTGCGAACCAGTACTTC	CASRGLALANQYF
TRBV12-2	13	.	.	TRBJ2-7	TGTGCAAGTCGCTTAGCCGAGGGGACAGGGGCTTCCTTC	CASRLAEGTGASF
TRBV5-1	14	.	.	TRBJ2-7	TGCGCCAGCAGCTTGGCACGTTTCGTAGACGAGCAGTACTTC	CASSLARFVDEQYF
TRBV5-8	14	.	.	TRBJ2-3	TGTGCCAGCAGCTTGGCCTTTGTCACAGATACGCAGTATTTT	CASSLAFVTDTQYF
TRBV30	15	.	.	TRBJ1-2	TGTGCCTGGAGTTTTCAATCAATCCTCTACTATGGCTACACCTTC	CAWSFQSILYYGYTF
TRBV6-1	14	.	TRBD1	TRBJ1-2	TGTGCCAGCAGCCGACAGGGAGCTAACTATGGCTACACCTTC	CASSRQGANYGYTF
TRBV6-5	14	.	.	TRBJ1-2	TGTGCCAGCATTGGGGCTCACCAACGCTATGGCTACACCTTC	CASIGAHQRYGYTF